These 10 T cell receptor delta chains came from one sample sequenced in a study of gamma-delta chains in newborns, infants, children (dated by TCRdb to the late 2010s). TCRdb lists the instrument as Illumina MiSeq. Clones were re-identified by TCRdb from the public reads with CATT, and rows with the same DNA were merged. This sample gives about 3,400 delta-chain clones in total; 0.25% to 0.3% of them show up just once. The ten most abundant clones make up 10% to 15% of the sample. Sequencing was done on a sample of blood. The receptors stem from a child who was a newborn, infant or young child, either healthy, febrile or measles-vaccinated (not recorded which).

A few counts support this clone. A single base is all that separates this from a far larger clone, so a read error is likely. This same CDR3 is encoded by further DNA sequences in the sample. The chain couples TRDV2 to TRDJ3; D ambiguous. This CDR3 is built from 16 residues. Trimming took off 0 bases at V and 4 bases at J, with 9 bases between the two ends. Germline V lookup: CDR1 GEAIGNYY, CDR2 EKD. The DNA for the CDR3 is TGTGCCTGTGACACCGTGGGTTATTGGGACACCCGACAGATGTTTTTC. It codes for CACDTVGYWDTRQMFF.

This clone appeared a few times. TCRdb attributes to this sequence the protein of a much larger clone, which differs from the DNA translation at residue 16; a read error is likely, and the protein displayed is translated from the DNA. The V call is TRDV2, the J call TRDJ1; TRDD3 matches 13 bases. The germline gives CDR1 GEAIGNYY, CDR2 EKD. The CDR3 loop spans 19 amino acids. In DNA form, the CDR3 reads TGTGCCTGTGACCACGTTACTGGGGGATACGCGATTGAGGCCGATAACCTCATCTTT. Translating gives CACDHVTGGYAIEADNLIF.

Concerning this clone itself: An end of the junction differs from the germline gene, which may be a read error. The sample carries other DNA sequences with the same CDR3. The CDR3 DNA follows: TGTGCCTGTGACATCTGGGGGACGAGCTCCTGGGACACACGACAGATGTTTTTC. It specifies CACDIWGTSSWDTRQMFF. The chain joins TRDV2 to TRDJ3; 8 bases are shared with TRDD3. This CDR3 has 18 residues. Per germline, CDR1 GEAIGNYY and CDR2 EKD.

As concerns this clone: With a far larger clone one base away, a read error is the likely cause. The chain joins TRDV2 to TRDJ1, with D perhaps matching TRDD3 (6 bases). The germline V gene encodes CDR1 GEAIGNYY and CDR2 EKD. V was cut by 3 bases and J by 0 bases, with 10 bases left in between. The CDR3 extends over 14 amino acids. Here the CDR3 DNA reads TGTGCCTGTGACGCTTGGGGGGACACCGATAAACTCATCTTT. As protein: CACDAWGDTDKLIF.

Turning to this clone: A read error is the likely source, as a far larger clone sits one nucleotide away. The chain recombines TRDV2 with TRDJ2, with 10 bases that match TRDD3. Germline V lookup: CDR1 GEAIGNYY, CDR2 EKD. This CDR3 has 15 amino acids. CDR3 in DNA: TGTGCCTGTGACATACTGGGGGATTTGGCAGCACAACTCTTCTTT. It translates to CACDILGDLAAQLFF.

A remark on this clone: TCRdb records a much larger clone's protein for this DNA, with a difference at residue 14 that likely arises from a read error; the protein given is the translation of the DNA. The chain's CDR3 is CACVRLGSSWDTRRMFF. CDR3 coding DNA: TGTGCCTGTGTCAGGCTGGGGAGCTCCTGGGACACCCGACGGATGTTTTTC. This chain connects TRDV2 to TRDJ3, with D perhaps matching TRDD3 (6 bases). CDR1 is GEAIGNYY, CDR2 EKD, per germline. The CDR3 covers 17 residues.

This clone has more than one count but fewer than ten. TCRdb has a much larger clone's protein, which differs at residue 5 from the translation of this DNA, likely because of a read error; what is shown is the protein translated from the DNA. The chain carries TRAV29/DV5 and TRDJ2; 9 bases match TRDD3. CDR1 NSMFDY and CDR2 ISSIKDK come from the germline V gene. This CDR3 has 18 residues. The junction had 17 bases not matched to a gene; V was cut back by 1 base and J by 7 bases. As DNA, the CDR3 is TGTGCAGCAAGCATCTCGGGGGGATACAGACCTCGGAAAGCACAACTCTTCTTT. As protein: CAASISGGYRPRKAQLFF.

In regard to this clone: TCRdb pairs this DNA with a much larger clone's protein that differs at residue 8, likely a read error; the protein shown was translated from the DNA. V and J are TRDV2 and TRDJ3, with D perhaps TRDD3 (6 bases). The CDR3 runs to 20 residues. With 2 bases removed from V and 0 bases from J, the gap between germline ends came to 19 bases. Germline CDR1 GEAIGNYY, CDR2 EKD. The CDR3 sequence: CACDKYWEIRSSWDTRQMFF. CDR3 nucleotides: TGTGCCTGTGACAAGTACTGGGAGATACGCAGCTCCTGGGACACCCGACAGATGTTTTTC.

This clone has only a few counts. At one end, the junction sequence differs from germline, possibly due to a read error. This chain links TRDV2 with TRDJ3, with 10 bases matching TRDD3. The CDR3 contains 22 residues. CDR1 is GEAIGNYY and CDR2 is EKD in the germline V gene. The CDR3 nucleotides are TGTGCCTGCGACACCTCCCCTACTGGGGGATGCGGGGTATCCTGGGACACCCGACAGATGTTTTTC. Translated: CACDTSPTGGCGVSWDTRQMFF.

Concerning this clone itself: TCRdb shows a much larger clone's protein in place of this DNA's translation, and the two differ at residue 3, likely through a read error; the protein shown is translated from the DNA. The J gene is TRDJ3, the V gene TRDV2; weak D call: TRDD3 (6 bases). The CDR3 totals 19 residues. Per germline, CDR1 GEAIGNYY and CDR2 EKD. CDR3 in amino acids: CARDTVMGAVSWDTRQMFF. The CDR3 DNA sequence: TGTGCCCGTGACACCGTTATGGGGGCCGTCTCCTGGGACACCCGACAGATGTTTTTC.